The rows below give T cell receptor beta chains drawn from one sample of a study of CD8 T cells in ankylosing spondylitis. One entry per CDR3 protein, called by TCRdb with MiXCR from the 5' RACE reads. The sample shows some 330,000 distinct CDR3 sequences, 8% of them seen only once. The specimen was blood, either unsorted or a sorted T cell fraction (not recorded which). The receptor source for this set is a male donor with ankylosing spondylitis. Both conserved end residues are part of each CDR3. The D gene is left open where the match is weak. The size of a clone is reported for some rows only, either as once, few or many, or as a class for expanded clones.

TRBD1,TRBJ2-7,15,.,TRBV14,TGTGCCAGCAGCCAAGATAAGGGGGCTCCCTACGAGCAGTACTTC,CASSQDKGAPYEQYF
.,TRBJ2-3,15,.,TRBV5-5,TGTGCCAGCAGCTTGGTGGGACTGTGGATAGATACGCAGTATTTT,CASSLVGLWIDTQYF
TRBD2,TRBJ2-5,16,few,TRBV11-2,TGTGCCAGCAGCTCGCCCCCGGCGGGAGGCCAAGAGACCCAGTACTTC,CASSSPPAGGQETQYF
.,TRBJ2-6,13,few,TRBV29-1,TGCAGCGTTGAAGATGACGGGGCCAACGTCCTGACTTTC,CSVEDDGANVLTF
.,TRBJ2-1,13,few,TRBV29-1,TGCAGCGTTGAATTAGCCGCCTACAATGAGCAGTTCTTC,CSVELAAYNEQFF
.,TRBJ1-4,15,.,TRBV5-1,TGCGCCAGCAGCTTGGCCTTGGGCCGTAATCAAAAACTGTTTTTT,CASSLALGRNQKLFF
TRBD2,TRBJ2-3,16,few,TRBV4-3,TGCGCCAGCAGCCAGGTTCGGGCGGGAGGAATAGATACGCAGTATTTT,CASSQVRAGGIDTQYF
TRBD1,TRBJ2-1,17,few,TRBV2,TGTGCCAGCAGTGGGATAGCCAGGGGGCGAAAGGACAATGAGCAGTTCTTC,CASSGIARGRKDNEQFF
.,TRBJ2-1,15,many,TRBV12-3/TRBV12-4,TGTGCCAGCAGTCCCCCCAGGGGAATAAACAATGAGCAGTTCTTC,CASSPPRGINNEQFF
TRBD1,TRBJ2-3,16,.,TRBV10-3,TGTGCCATCAACCGCCGGACAGGGCAGGGCACAGATACGCAGTATTTT,CAINRRTGQGTDTQYF
.,TRBJ1-5,13,many,TRBV11-2,TGTGCCAGCAGCTTAGGGAAAAATCAGCCCCAGCATTTT,CASSLGKNQPQHF
.,TRBJ2-1,11,.,TRBV2,TGTGCCAGCATAGTGCGAAATGAGCAGTTCTTC,CASIVRNEQFF
.,TRBJ1-1,13,.,TRBV29-1,TGCAGCGTTCAACGGTTAATGAACACTGAAGCTTTCTTT,CSVQRLMNTEAFF
.,TRBJ2-2,15,few,TRBV20-1,TGCAGTGCTAGGTTGTCGGTCGCGAACACCGGGGAGCTGTTTTTT,CSARLSVANTGELFF
TRBD2,TRBJ2-5,17,.,TRBV6-1,TGTGCCAGCAGAAGGAGGAGCGGGAGGGCCGAGATGGAGACCCAGTACTTC,CASRRRSGRAEMETQYF
.,TRBJ2-2,16,few,TRBV20-1,TGCAGTGCTAGAGACCCGGGACTTGGGTCCGTCGGGGAGCTGTTTTTT,CSARDPGLGSVGELFF
.,TRBJ1-3,13,many,TRBV29-1,TGCAGCGTTGATCAGGGAGAAGGCGCCACCATATATTTT,CSVDQGEGATIYF
.,TRBJ2-5,16,.,TRBV9,TGTGCCAGCAGCGCCCGGCTGGACAGGGAGGGAGAGACCCAGTACTTC,CASSARLDREGETQYF
TRBD2,TRBJ2-7,15,few,TRBV27,TGTGCCAGCACCCAACGGGCGGGAGGGTCCTACGAGCAGTACTTC,CASTQRAGGSYEQYF
.,TRBJ2-1,16,.,TRBV9,TGTGCCAGCAGCGTCTACTTTGACTCTACACACAATGAGCAGTTCTTC,CASSVYFDSTHNEQFF
.,TRBJ2-3,16,.,TRBV6-2/TRBV6-3,TGTGCCAGCAGTGGGAGACGGAGAGGATCCACAGATACGCAGTATTTT,CASSGRRRGSTDTQYF
TRBD1,TRBJ2-5,15,.,TRBV7-6,TGTGCCAGCAGCTTACTGGACAGGTGGGGGGAGACCCAGTACTTC,CASSLLDRWGETQYF
.,TRBJ2-7,12,few,TRBV10-1,TGCGCCAGCAGTGAGGTGGGTTACGAGCAGTACTTC,CASSEVGYEQYF
.,TRBJ2-1,14,few,TRBV30,TGTGCCTGGAGTGGGGACTCCTCCTACAATGAGCAGTTCTTC,CAWSGDSSYNEQFF